A selection of T cell receptor beta chains follows, all from one sample in a study of shared clonotypes between healthy human individuals. Only in-frame clones appear in the TCRdb table, and some are missing; sequencing was by immunoSEQ multiplex PCR. The sample holds 850,000 to 1,200,000 clones; about 77% are singletons and the top ten take approximately 1.5%. The sample was memory CD4+ T cells sorted from blood. These receptors were taken from a man aged 18-30 years in good health. CDR3s include the opening cysteine and the closing phenylalanine or tryptophan. The D gene is left open where the match is weak. Expanded clones get a size class; other rows say once, few or many, or leave the size out.

>.|TRBV10-3|.|TRBJ1-2
CAISETTDYGYTF
TGTGCCATCAGTGAGACAACTGACTATGGCTACACCTTC
>.|TRBV4-1|.|TRBJ2-3
CASSPHGRTGTDTQYF
TGCGCCAGCAGTCCTCATGGGCGGACTGGCACAGATACGCAGTATTTT
>.|TRBV10-3|few|TRBJ1-1
CAISSHREVNTEAFF
TGTGCCATCAGTTCTCACAGGGAAGTGAACACTGAAGCTTTCTTT
>TRBD1|TRBV6-1|.|TRBJ2-7
CANGQGYEQYF
TGTGCCAACGGACAGGGCTACGAGCAGTACTTC
>TRBD1|TRBV27|.|TRBJ1-5
CASSGQPNQPQHF
TGTGCCAGCTCGGGACAGCCAAATCAGCCCCAGCATTTT
>TRBD1|TRBV28|many|TRBJ2-7
CASSPVVYGRGTPYEQYF
TGTGCCAGCAGTCCGGTGGTTTATGGCAGGGGGACCCCCTACGAGCAGTACTTC
>TRBD1|TRBV10-1|.|TRBJ2-7
CASSLTGDYEQYF
TGCGCCAGCAGTCTAACAGGGGACTACGAGCAGTACTTC
>TRBD1|TRBV28|few|TRBJ2-7
CASSRDRGEQYF
TGTGCCAGCAGTCGGGACAGGGGAGAGCAGTACTTC
>TRBD1|TRBV6-6|once|TRBJ2-6
CASRLQGSGANVLTF
TGTGCCAGCAGGCTACAGGGGTCAGGGGCCAACGTCCTGACTTTC
>.|TRBV7-2|.|TRBJ2-2
CASSLGRRVPGELFF
TGTGCCAGCAGCTTAGGGCGGAGGGTACCCGGGGAGCTGTTTTTT
>.|TRBV9|.|TRBJ2-3
CASSVALGASTDTQYF
TGTGCCAGCAGCGTAGCCTTAGGTGCTAGCACAGATACGCAGTATTTT
>.|TRBV30|.|TRBJ1-1
CAWSVPYGRPNTEAFF
TGTGCCTGGAGTGTTCCTTACGGCAGGCCGAACACTGAAGCTTTCTTT
>.|TRBV7-9|.|TRBJ1-6
CASSLAAGGLYSPLHF
TGTGCCAGCAGCTTAGCCGCAGGAGGGTTATATTCACCCCTCCACTTT
>.|TRBV11-2|.|TRBJ1-6
CASSLIWGINSPLHF
TGTGCCAGCAGCTTAATATGGGGAATTAATTCACCCCTCCACTTT
>TRBD2|TRBV2|.|TRBJ2-3
CASSTGLAGQYF
TGTGCCAGCAGTACTGGGTTAGCGGGGCAGTATTTT
>.|TRBV6-5|.|TRBJ1-3
CASGWGNTIYF
TGTGCCAGCGGATGGGGAAACACCATATATTTT